This TCR beta chain was observed in a study of regulatory and conventional T cells in RAG deficiency. Germline V lookup: CDR1 KGHSH, CDR2 LQKENI. V gave up 5 bases and J gave up 6 bases; unmatched junction bases: 3. The CDR3 extends over 13 amino acids. General study findings and limits: Treg unique TCR beta sequences were approximately 95-fold fewer in Omenn syndrome and CID/AS patients than controls.

With respect to this clone: Its antigen is undetermined.

Sequencing used immunoSEQ multiplex PCR; TCRdb keeps in-frame clones, though not all of them. The sample consists of roughly 30,000 clones, about 90% of them appearing once. Genomic DNA came from blood regulatory T cells gated CD4+ CD25-high CD127-low. These data were also filed under a second study, of regulatory T cells. That investigation notes: The primer mix had 52 TRBV and 13 TRBJ primers. Patient repertoires had restricted TRB V-J pairs and skewed V and J usage, most in Tregs.

V is TRBV18 and J is TRBJ2-4, with TRBD1 identical over 8 bases. The specimen was Tregs sorted from blood. The sequence was obtained from a human donor in good health. CDR3 DNA sequence: TGTGCCAGCTCAGGAGACAGGGGAAACATTCAGTACTTC. Amino acids: CASSGDRGNIQYF.